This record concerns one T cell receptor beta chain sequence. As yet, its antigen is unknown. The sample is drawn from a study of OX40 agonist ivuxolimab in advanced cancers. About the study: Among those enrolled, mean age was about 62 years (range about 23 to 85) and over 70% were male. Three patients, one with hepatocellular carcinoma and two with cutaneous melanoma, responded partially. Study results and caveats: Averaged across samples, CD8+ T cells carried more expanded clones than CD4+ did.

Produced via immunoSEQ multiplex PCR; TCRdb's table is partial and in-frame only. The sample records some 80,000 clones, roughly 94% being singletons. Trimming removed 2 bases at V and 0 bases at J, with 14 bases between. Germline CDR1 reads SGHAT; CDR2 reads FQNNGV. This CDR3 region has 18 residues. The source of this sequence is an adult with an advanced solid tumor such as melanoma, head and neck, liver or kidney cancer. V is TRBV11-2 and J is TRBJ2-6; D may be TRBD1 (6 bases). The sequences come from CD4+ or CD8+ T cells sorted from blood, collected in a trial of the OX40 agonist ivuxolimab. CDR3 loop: CASSLTGRVSSGANVLTF. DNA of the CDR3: TGTGCCAGCAGCTTAACAGGGCGAGTGAGCTCTGGGGCCAACGTCCTGACTTTC. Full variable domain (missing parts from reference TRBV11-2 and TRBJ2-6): EAGVAQSPRYKIIEKRQSVAFWCNPISGHATLYWYQQILGQGPKLLIQFQNNGVVDDSQLPKDRFSAERLKGVDSTLKIQPAKLEDSAVYLCASSLTGRVSSGANVLTFGAGSRLTVL.